The next 6 T cell receptor beta chains were all read from a single sample in a study of T cell responses to AZD1222 COVID-19 vaccine. Sequencing used immunoSEQ multiplex PCR; TCRdb keeps in-frame clones, though not all of them. This table has approximately 80,000 clones, roughly 90% appearing once. The starting material was peripheral blood, obtained 28 days after the second AZD1222 dose. These receptor sequences come from an adult who received the AZD1222 COVID-19 vaccine.

The chain has TRBV6-5 and TRBJ2-5; D tentatively fits TRBD1 or TRBD2 (6 bases each). CDR1 and CDR2 from the germline V gene are MNHEY and SVGAGI. The CDR3 is 13 amino acids. V was pared by 10 bases and J by 1 base, with 13 bases between. The CDR3 bases are TGTGCCACCGGGGGACATTCCCAAGAGACCCAGTACTTC. This sequence encodes CATGGHSQETQYF.

V is TRBV18 and J is TRBJ2-1; D is tentatively TRBD1 or TRBD2 (5 bases each). The CDR3 consists of 11 residues. V dropped 3 bases and J dropped 10 bases, with 7 bases sitting between them. Germline CDR1 is KGHSH and CDR2 is LQKENI. The CDR3 coding sequence is TGTGCCAGCTCACCCGAGGGGGAGCAGTTCTTC. Its protein is CASSPEGEQFF.

The table lists this clone with a count of one. This rearrangement joins TRBV7-6 to TRBJ2-7; 10 nucleotides agree with TRBD1. Germline lookup yields CDR1 SGHVS and CDR2 FNYEAQ. The length of the CDR3 is 14 residues. The V and J ends lost 5 bases and 4 bases, in that order; junction bases with no gene match: 5. CDR3 sequence: CASSQGTGVYEQYF. The CDR3 bases are TGTGCCAGCAGCCAGGGGACAGGGGTGTACGAGCAGTACTTC. The variable domain in full, completed from reference TRBV7-6 and TRBJ2-7, reads GAGVSQSPRYKVTKRGQDVALRCDPISGHVSLYWYRQALGQGPEFLTYFNYEAQQDKSGLPNDRFSAERPEGSISTLTIQRTEQRDSAMYRCASSQGTGVYEQYFGPGTRLTVT.

V is TRBV12-5 and J is TRBJ1-3, with TRBD1 matching 8 bases. Germline trimming cut 2 bases from V and 0 bases from J; bases unmatched to any gene: 9. Germline CDR1 reads LGHNT; CDR2 reads FRNRAP. CDR3 length: 18 amino acids. The CDR3 protein is CASGLSWTGPTSGNTIYF. The CDR3 DNA reads TGTGCTAGTGGTTTGTCCTGGACAGGGCCCACCTCTGGAAACACCATATATTTT. Filled out from reference TRBV12-5 and TRBJ1-3, the complete variable domain reads DARVTQTPRHKVTEMGQEVTMRCQPILGHNTVFWYRQTMMQGLELLAYFRNRAPLDDSGMPKDRFSAEMPDATLATLKIQPSEPRDSAVYFCASGLSWTGPTSGNTIYFGEGSWLTVV.

This clone occurred once. The rearrangement links TRBV7-9 to TRBJ2-1; TRBD2 matches 11 bases. With 3 bases clipped from V and 8 bases from J, the junction kept 3 bases outside the gene matches. CDR1 and CDR2 from the germline V gene are SEHNR and FQNEAQ (reference sequence). The CDR3 is made up of 14 amino acids. The CDR3 region has the DNA TGTGCCAGCAGCTTTGGGACTAGCGGCGATGAGCAGTTCTTC. It is translated as CASSFGTSGDEQFF.

This clone appeared once. The chain carries TRBV7-2 and TRBJ1-6; 7 nucleotides match TRBD1. Trimming removed 5 bases from V and 7 bases from J; junction bases left unmatched: 11. The germline V gene encodes CDR1 SGHTA and CDR2 FQGNSA. The CDR3 sequence is 16 residues long. In DNA, the CDR3 is TGTGCCAGCAGCCCCAAGGGGGGCAGGGGGAATTCACCCCTCCACTTT. Its translation is CASSPKGGRGNSPLHF.